The clone carrying this TCR beta chain was counted at least ten times. Its antigen is not identified. The authors deemed Graves' hyperthyroidism stable absent ophthalmopathy progression within 18 months. Thyroid ultrasound, orbital computed tomography, clinical symptoms, and serum thyroxine and TRAb underpinned diagnoses. The data are from a study of T cells in Graves' hyperthyroidism and ophthalmopathy. Whole-study context: Before any treatment, at initial diagnosis, peripheral blood was collected.

Points from the study as a whole: The model predicted ophthalmopathy a median 6.5 months before onset.

The CDR3 spans 15 residues. CDR1 and CDR2 from the germline V gene are SGHTA and FQGTGA. V lost 3 bases to trimming and J lost 1 base; unmatched junction nucleotides: 6. Amplification of TCR beta CDR3 regions used RNA as the template. HTBI primers were used for first-round RT-PCR of the TCR CDR3. TCRdb reprocessed the multiplex PCR reads via MiXCR and lists one record per CDR3 protein. The sample comprises about 700,000 distinct CDR3 sequences, around 13% of which are singletons, and roughly 10% rests with the top ten. The sequenced material came from blood. This sequence originates from a woman aged 18-29 years with Graves' hyperthyroidism. The rearrangement links TRBV7-3 to TRBJ2-7; 7 bases are shared with TRBD2. The CDR3 reads CASSFTSVRSYEQYF. CDR3 bases: TGTGCCAGCAGCTTCACTAGCGTTCGTTCCTACGAGCAGTACTTC.